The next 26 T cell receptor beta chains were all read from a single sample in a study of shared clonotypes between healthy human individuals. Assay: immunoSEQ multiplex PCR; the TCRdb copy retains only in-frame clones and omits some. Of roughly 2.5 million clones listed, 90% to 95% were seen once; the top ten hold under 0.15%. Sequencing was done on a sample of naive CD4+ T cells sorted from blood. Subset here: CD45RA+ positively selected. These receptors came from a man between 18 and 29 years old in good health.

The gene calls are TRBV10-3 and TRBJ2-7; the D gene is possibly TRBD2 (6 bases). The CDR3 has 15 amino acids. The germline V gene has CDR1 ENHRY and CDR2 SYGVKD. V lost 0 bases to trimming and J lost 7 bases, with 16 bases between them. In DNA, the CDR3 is TGTGCCATCAGTGAGTCGTCGGGAGTTGGTAGGGAGCAGTACTTC. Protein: CAISESSGVGREQYF.

The CDR3 bases are TGTGCCAGCAGTTCCCCAGGCCCCCGGGAGACCCAGTACTTC. Its protein product is CASSSPGPRETQYF. The gene calls are TRBV28 and TRBJ2-5; D gene uncertain. In germline, CDR1 is MDHEN, CDR2 SYDVKM. The germline V and J ends were trimmed by 4 bases and 5 bases, with 14 bases remaining between them. This CDR3 spans 14 amino acids.

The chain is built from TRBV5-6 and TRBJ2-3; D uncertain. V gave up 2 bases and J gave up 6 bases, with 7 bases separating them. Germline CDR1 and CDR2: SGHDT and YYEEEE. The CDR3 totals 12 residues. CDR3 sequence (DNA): TGTGCCAGCAGCTTACGTCCGGATACGCAGTATTTT. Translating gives CASSLRPDTQYF.

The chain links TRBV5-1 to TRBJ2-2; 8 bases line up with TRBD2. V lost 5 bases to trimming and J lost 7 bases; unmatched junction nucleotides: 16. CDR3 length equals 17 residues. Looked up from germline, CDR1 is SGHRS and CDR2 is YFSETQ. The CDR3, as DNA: TGCGCCAGCAGGGCCCCTGGAACTAGCGGAGAGGTCGGGGAGCTGTTTTTT. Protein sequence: CASRAPGTSGEVGELFF. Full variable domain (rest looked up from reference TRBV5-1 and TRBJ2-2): KAGVTQTPRYLIKTRGQQVTLSCSPISGHRSVSWYQQTPGQGLQFLFEYFSETQRNKGNFPGRFSGRQFSNSRSEMNVSTLELGDSALYLCASRAPGTSGEVGELFFGEGSRLTVL.

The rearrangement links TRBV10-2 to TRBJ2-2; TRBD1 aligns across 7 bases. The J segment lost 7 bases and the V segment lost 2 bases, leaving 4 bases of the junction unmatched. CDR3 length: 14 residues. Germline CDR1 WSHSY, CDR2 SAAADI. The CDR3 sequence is CASSEVTGFGELFF. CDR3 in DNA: TGCGCCAGCAGTGAGGTGACAGGGTTCGGGGAGCTGTTTTTT.

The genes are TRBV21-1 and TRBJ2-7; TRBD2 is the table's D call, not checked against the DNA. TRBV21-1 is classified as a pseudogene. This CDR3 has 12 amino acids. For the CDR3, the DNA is TGTGCCAGCAGCTACTTGAACTACGAGCAGTACTTC. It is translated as CASSYLNYEQYF.

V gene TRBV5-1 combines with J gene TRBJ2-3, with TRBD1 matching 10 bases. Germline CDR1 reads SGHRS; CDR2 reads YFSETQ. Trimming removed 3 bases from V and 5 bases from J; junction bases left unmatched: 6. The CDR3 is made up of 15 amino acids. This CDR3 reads CASSSGQGVQDTQYF. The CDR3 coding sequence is TGCGCCAGCAGCTCAGGACAGGGGGTTCAAGATACGCAGTATTTT.

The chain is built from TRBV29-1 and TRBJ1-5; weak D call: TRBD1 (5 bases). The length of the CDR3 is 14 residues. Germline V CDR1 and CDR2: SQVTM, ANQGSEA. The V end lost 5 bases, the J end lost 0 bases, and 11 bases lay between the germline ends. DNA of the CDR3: TGCAGCGTTATCTCAGGGAATAGCAATCAGCCCCAGCATTTT. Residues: CSVISGNSNQPQHF.

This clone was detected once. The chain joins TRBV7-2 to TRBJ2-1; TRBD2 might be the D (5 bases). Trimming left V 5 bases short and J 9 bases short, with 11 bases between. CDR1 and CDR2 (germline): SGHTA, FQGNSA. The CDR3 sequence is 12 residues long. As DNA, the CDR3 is TGTGCCAGCAGCCTATCTCGGGGTGAGCAGTTCTTC. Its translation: CASSLSRGEQFF.

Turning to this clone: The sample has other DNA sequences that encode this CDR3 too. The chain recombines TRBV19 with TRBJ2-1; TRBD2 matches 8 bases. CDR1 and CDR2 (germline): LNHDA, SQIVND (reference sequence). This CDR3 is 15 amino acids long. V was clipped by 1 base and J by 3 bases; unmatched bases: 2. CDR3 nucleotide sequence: TGTGCCAGTAGTATAGTTCGGGGGGGCTACAATGAGCAGTTCTTC. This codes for CASSIVRGGYNEQFF. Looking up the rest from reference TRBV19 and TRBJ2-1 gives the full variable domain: DGGITQSPKYLFRKEGQNVTLSCEQNLNHDAMYWYRQDPGQGLRLIYYSQIVNDFQKGDIAEGYSVSREKKESFPLTVTSAQKNPTAFYLCASSIVRGGYNEQFFGPGTRLTVL.

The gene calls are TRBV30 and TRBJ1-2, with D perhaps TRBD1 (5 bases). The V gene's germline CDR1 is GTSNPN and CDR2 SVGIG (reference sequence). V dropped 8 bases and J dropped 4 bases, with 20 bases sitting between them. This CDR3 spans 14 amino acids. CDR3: CASRHGGRGYGYTF. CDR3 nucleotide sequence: TGTGCCAGCCGCCACGGGGGACGGGGCTATGGCTACACCTTC.

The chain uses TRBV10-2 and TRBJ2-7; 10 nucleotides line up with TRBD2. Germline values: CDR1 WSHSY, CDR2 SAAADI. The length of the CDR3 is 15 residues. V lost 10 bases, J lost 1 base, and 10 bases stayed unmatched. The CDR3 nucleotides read TGCGCCACCCATCCCTCTAGCGGGAGTTCCTACGAGCAGTACTTC. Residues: CATHPSSGSSYEQYF.

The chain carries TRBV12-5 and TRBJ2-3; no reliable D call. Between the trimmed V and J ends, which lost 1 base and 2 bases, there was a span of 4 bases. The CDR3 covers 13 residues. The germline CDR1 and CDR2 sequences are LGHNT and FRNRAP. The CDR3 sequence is CASGLGVTDTQYF. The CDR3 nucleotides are TGTGCTAGTGGTTTGGGAGTCACAGATACGCAGTATTTT.

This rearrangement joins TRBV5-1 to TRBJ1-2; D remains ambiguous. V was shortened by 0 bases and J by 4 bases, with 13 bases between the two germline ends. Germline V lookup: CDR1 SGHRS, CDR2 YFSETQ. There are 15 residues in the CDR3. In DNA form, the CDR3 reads TGCGCCAGCAGCTTGGCTGCACCTGAACCCTATGGCTACACCTTC. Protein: CASSLAAPEPYGYTF.

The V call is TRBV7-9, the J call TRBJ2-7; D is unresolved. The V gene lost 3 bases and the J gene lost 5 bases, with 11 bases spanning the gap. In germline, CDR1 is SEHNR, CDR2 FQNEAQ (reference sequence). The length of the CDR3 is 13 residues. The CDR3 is CASSFGTAHEQYF. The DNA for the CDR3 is TGTGCCAGCAGCTTTGGCACCGCCCACGAGCAGTACTTC.

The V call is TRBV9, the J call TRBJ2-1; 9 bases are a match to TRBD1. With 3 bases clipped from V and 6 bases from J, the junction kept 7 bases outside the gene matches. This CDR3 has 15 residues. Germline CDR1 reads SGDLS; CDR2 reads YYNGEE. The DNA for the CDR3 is TGTGCCAGCAGCGCAGCGGGACAGGGTAGCAATGAGCAGTTCTTC. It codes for CASSAAGQGSNEQFF.

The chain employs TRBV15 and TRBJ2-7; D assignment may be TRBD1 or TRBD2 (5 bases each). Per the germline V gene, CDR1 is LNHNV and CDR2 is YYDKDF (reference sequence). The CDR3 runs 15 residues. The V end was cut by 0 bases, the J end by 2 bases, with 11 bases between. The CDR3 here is CATSREMRGPYEQYF. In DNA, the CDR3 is TGTGCCACCAGCAGAGAGATGAGGGGACCCTACGAGCAGTACTTC.

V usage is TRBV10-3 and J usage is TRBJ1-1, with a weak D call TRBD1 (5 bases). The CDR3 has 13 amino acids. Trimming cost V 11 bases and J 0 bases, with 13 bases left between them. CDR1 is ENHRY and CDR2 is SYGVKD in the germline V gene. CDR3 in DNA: TGTGCCTTCCGTGGGGGGATGAACACTGAAGCTTTCTTT. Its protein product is CAFRGGMNTEAFF.

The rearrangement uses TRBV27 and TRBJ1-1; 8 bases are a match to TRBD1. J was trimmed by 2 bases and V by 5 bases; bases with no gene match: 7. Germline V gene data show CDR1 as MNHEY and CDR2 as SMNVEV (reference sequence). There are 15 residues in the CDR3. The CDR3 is CASSPDRGLNTEAFF. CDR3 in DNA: TGTGCCAGCAGTCCTGACAGGGGCCTTAACACTGAAGCTTTCTTT.

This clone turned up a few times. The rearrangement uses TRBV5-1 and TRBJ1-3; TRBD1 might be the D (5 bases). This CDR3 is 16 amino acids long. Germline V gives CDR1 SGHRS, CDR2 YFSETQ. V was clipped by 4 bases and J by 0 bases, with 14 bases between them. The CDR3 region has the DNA TGCGCCAGCAGCGGGTGGACGGGACCCTCTGGAAACACCATATATTTT. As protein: CASSGWTGPSGNTIYF.

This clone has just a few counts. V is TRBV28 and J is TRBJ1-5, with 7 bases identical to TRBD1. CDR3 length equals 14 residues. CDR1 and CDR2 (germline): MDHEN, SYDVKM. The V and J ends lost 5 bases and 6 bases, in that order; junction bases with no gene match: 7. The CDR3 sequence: CASSPLYRGQPQHF. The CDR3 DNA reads TGTGCCAGCAGTCCACTCTACAGGGGTCAGCCCCAGCATTTT.

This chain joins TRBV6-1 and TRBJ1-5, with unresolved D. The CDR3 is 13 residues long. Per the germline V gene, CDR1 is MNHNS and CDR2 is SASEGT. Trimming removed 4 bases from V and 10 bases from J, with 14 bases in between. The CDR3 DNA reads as TGTGCCAGCAGTGTGATAGCCGGTGAACCCCAGCATTTT. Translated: CASSVIAGEPQHF.

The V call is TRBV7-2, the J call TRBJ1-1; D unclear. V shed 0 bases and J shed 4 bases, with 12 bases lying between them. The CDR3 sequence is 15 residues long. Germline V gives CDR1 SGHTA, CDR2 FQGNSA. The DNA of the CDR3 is TGTGCCAGCAGCTTAGCTAGTAGAGTAAGCACTGAAGCTTTCTTT. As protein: CASSLASRVSTEAFF. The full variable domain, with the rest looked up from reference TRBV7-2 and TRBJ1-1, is GAGVSQSPSNKVTEKGKDVELRCDPISGHTALYWYRQSLGQGLEFLIYFQGNSAPDKSGLPSDRFSAERTGGSVSTLTIQRTQQEDSAVYLCASSLASRVSTEAFFGQGTRLTVV.

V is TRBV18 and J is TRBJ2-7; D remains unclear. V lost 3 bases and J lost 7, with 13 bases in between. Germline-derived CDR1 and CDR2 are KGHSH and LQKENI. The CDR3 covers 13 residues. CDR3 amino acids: CASSPRSPWEQYF. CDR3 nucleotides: TGTGCCAGCTCACCCCGAAGCCCCTGGGAGCAGTACTTC.

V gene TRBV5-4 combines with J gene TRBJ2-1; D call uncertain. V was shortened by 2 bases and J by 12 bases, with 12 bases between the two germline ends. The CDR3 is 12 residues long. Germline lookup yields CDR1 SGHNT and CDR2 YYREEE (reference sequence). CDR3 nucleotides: TGTGCCAGCAGCTTTCCTATGAAATGGCAGTTCTTC. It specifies CASSFPMKWQFF.

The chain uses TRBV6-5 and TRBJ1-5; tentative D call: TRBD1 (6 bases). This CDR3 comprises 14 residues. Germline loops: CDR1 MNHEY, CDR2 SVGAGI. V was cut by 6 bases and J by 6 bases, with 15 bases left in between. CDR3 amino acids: CASRPGAGGQPQHF. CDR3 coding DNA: TGTGCCAGCAGGCCAGGGGCCGGAGGTCAGCCCCAGCATTTT.